This T cell receptor (beta chain) was documented in a study of T cell changes during pregnancy in multiple sclerosis. The method was immunoSEQ multiplex PCR; TCRdb's version includes in-frame clones alone and lacks a portion of them. The sample carries about 15,000 clones, approximately 95% recorded once. This clonotype originated in a female donor with multiple sclerosis, enrolled in a pregnancy study. The sequences come from peripheral blood, collected in the third trimester of pregnancy.

In nucleotides, the CDR3 is TGTGCCAGCAGCTTGAATCCTCCAGGGGAAGAGACCCAGTACTTC. This translates into CASSLNPPGEETQYF. The chain recombines TRBV5-4 with TRBJ2-5, with D possibly TRBD1 on 6 matching bases. Trimming removed 1 base from V and 3 bases from J, with 13 bases in between. The CDR3 runs 15 residues. CDR1 SGHNT and CDR2 YYREEE come from the germline V gene (reference sequence).